The T cell receptor (beta chain) under discussion was sequenced for a study of vaccination and CD4 T cells after COVID-19 (dated by TCRdb to between 2021 and 2024). Concerning the study at large: Every convalescent patient had a positive nasal swab PCR test for SARS-CoV-2, with mild disease in roughly 10 patients and severe disease in one. Six males and four females were included in the convalescent cohort, with two Hispanic individuals, seven Caucasians, two Asians and one multiracial person represented. Participants got two doses of the Pfizer-BioNTech BNT162b2 vaccine (n=8) or two doses of the Moderna mRNA-1273 vaccine (n=2). Post-COVID blood samples from convalescent patients were collected a median of roughly 100 days after diagnosis, with a range of 35 to 161 days. Post-vaccine blood samples were taken a median of 72 days after the second vaccine dose, with a range of roughly 13 to 250 days. The cultures were stimulated with overlapping spike peptide pools from SARS-CoV-2 and from the common cold coronaviruses HCoV-NL63, HCoV-OC43 and HCoV-229E. In control cultures, a CEFX viral epitope pool was used as positive control, an HIV-1 Nef peptide pool was used as negative control, or no peptide was added. In under twelve COVID-19 convalescent patients and several infection-naive healthy vaccine recipients, researchers compared the spike-specific CD4+ TCR repertoire from before mRNA vaccination with the repertoire from after.

Here is what the overall study found, with its caveats: An increase in the median number of SARS-CoV-2-reactive clonotypes from more than 20 after infection to approximately 41 after vaccination was observed, but the change was not found to be significant. Among the post-vaccine SARS-CoV-2-reactive clones in convalescent patients, a median roughly 85% showed up only after vaccination, which suggests vaccine-specific priming. Only a relatively small number of convalescent patients were included in the study, and early timepoints following natural infection were not analyzed. In convalescent patients, nearly all vaccine-specific clones (304 of 307) were found to be mono-reactive for SARS-CoV-2 spike rather than cross-reactive with common cold coronaviruses.

The germline V gene encodes CDR1 MNHEY and CDR2 SMNVEV (reference sequence). CDR3 length: 14 amino acids, cysteine to phenylalanine. The retained sequence is limited to the CDR3, 42 bases, with the frame set at the first base. V and J lose 5 bases and 8 bases, and a span of 18 bases separates them. Worth noting for this clonotype: Its antigen remains undetermined. Base qualities are not recorded, but no much larger clone differs from it by a single base.

The treatment or condition label of this sample denotes: roughly 10-day PBMC culture with coronavirus spike peptide pools or control peptides (ViraFEST assay). To expand antigen-specific T cells with peptide pools and then pick out the expanded clonotypes through TCR sequencing, the study relied on the ViraFEST assay. Positive SARS-CoV-2 PCR tests in the convalescent patients dated from March to December 2020, before Alpha, Beta and Delta variants emerged in the United States. Each well held approximately 2 million PBMCs cultured in IMDM containing roughly 5% human AB serum and roughly 10 IU/ml IL-2, with about 9.4 ug/ml peptide pools added. Half of the culture medium was replaced with fresh IL-2-containing medium on days 3 and 7. Once the cells had been in culture for around nine days, the EasySep CD4+ T cell isolation kit was used to isolate CD4+ T cells by negative selection. Ficoll-Paque Plus gradient centrifugation was used to isolate PBMCs from whole blood, and the isolated PBMCs were then either used fresh or cryopreserved at -140C. Triplicate wells were generally used for each culture condition.

The protocol used for the library was PCR. DNA from cultured CD4+ T cells was subjected to TCR sequencing with the Oncomine TCR Beta short-read assay at the Johns Hopkins FTIC core. Genomic DNA was extracted from the cultured CD4+ T cells with the QIAamp micro DNA kit. Oncomine TCR Beta libraries from cultured CD4+ T cells were pooled using unique dual indexes and sequenced on an Illumina iSeq 100. In the authors' own workflow: Non-productive sequences were removed, and CDR3s not starting with C, not ending with F or W, or shorter than 7 amino acids were discarded. Antigen-specific clonotypes were identified using the MANAFEST web application through comparison of peptide-stimulated wells with reference and other culture wells. To be called positive, a clone needed an FDR below 0.05, an odds ratio above 5, and a productive frequency above 0.1% in at least two of three replicate wells. Cross-reactive clonotypes were defined as significantly expanded in both SARS-CoV-2 spike wells and at least one common cold coronavirus spike condition. Levenshtein distances (stringdist) and unrooted phylogenetic trees (ape) in R version 3.6.1 were used to assess CDR3 homology. TCRdb redid the processing of the public reads, applying fastp at Q25 and MiXCR, and retained in-frame beta chains. Each entry is one CDR3 protein sequence, shown with its most common DNA and genes. The V and J calls and clone size are TCRdb's, not the authors'. Within this sample are fewer than 13,000 distinct CDR3 sequences, with approximately 49% of them counted one time only. The ten largest clonotypes hold roughly 30% of the sample.

The chain uses TRBV27 and TRBJ1-1; the D gene is possibly TRBD1, with 5 bases matching. Sequenced input: CD4+ T cells from blood, cultured in vitro. The receptor's source is a human donor who had recovered from COVID-19. The CDR3 is CASSPTGDRLEAFF. The sequence in DNA is TGTGCCAGCAGTCCAACCGGGGACCGACTAGAAGCTTTCTTT.